These T cell receptor beta chains were read from a single sample in a study of cytomegalovirus exposure and HLA in healthy donors. The data were produced by immunoSEQ multiplex PCR, yet TCRdb's version contains in-frame clones alone and is incomplete. The top ten hold approximately 1.8% of the sample, which has fewer than 200,000 clones, over 75% seen once. Sequenced input: PBMCs. The receptors derive from a human donor in good health. CDR3s include the opening cysteine and the closing phenylalanine or tryptophan. D genes are given only for firm matches. A clone size is listed for some rows: how often the clone was seen (once, few, many), or a class if it is expanded.

>TRBJ2-2|TRBV2|TRBD2|few
CASTLAGANTGELFF
TGTGCCAGCACCTTAGCGGGGGCCAACACCGGGGAGCTGTTTTTT
>TRBJ2-3|TRBV5-6|TRBD1|NA
CASSHGTGDPDTQYF
TGTGCCAGCAGCCACGGTACAGGGGATCCAGATACGCAGTATTTT
>TRBJ2-3|TRBV5-1|NA|NA
CASSLDGLALDTQYF
TGCGCCAGCAGCTTGGACGGCCTAGCATTGGATACGCAGTATTTT
>TRBJ1-5|TRBV4-2|TRBD1|once
CASSQRDRDNQPQHF
TGTGCCAGCAGCCAGCGGGACAGGGACAATCAGCCCCAGCATTTT
>TRBJ2-5|TRBV5-1|TRBD2|NA
CASSPGLAGGETQYF
TGCGCCAGCAGCCCCGGACTAGCGGGGGGAGAGACCCAGTACTTC
>TRBJ1-2|TRBV6-5|TRBD1|few
CASSYSSRGYGYTF
TGTGCCAGCAGTTACTCGAGCAGGGGGTATGGCTACACCTTC
>TRBJ1-1|TRBV6-1|NA|NA
CASSDRQNKEAFF
TGTGCCAGCAGTGATAGACAGAACAAGGAAGCTTTCTTT
>TRBJ1-4|TRBV7-2|NA|NA
CASSLVAESVEKLFF
TGTGCCAGCAGCTTAGTCGCCGAGTCGGTTGAAAAACTGTTTTTT
>TRBJ2-7|TRBV2|NA|NA
CASRQFVYEQYF
TGTGCCAGCAGGCAGTTCGTCTACGAGCAGTACTTC
>TRBJ1-2|TRBV2|NA|NA
CASSETGRGYGYTF
TGTGCCAGCAGTGAAACGGGCAGGGGATATGGCTACACCTTC
>TRBJ1-1|TRBV6-5|NA|NA
CASGRGGGTEAFF
TGTGCCAGCGGGCGGGGCGGCGGCACTGAAGCTTTCTTT
>TRBJ2-3|TRBV6-1|TRBD2|NA
CASETSGGSDTQYF
TGTGCCAGCGAGACTAGCGGGGGGTCCGATACGCAGTATTTT
>TRBJ1-1|TRBV10-3|TRBD1|few
CAITEGTGRTEAFF
TGTGCCATCACCGAGGGGACAGGGCGAACTGAAGCTTTCTTT
>TRBJ2-1|TRBV7-9|TRBD2|once
CASSSGTSGYEQFF
TGTGCCAGCAGCTCCGGGACTAGCGGCTATGAGCAGTTCTTC
>TRBJ2-2|TRBV9|TRBD2|NA
CASSRPTSGVTGELFF
TGTGCCAGCAGTAGACCGACTAGCGGGGTGACCGGGGAGCTGTTTTTT
>TRBJ2-7|TRBV15|NA|few
CATSREWGGGANEQYF
TGTGCCACCAGCAGAGAGTGGGGAGGGGGGGCGAACGAGCAGTACTTC
>TRBJ2-3|TRBV6-5|NA|NA
CASSKSGYTQYF
TGTGCCAGCAGTAAATCAGGGTATACGCAGTATTTT
>TRBJ2-1|TRBV4-1|TRBD2|NA
CASSLQSMAGGSYNEQFF
TGCGCCAGCAGCCTGCAAAGTATGGCGGGGGGCTCCTACAATGAGCAGTTCTTC
>TRBJ2-1|TRBV19|TRBD2|NA
CASSSGGDYNEQFF
TGTGCCAGTAGTAGCGGGGGAGACTACAATGAGCAGTTCTTC
>TRBJ1-1|TRBV7-8|TRBD1|NA
CASSLAQGGSAFF
TGTGCCAGCAGCTTAGCTCAGGGGGGTTCAGCTTTCTTT
>TRBJ2-3|TRBV27|NA|NA
CASGPLSSGRNTDTQYF
TGTGCCAGCGGACCCCTTTCAAGCGGACGGAACACAGATACGCAGTATTTT
>TRBJ2-1|TRBV11-3|NA|NA
CASSLGLPTYNEQFF
TGTGCCAGCAGCTTAGGACTACCGACCTACAATGAGCAGTTCTTC
>TRBJ2-3|TRBV5-1|NA|NA
CASSSRLGVGDTQYF
TGCGCCAGCAGCTCCCGGTTGGGCGTTGGAGATACGCAGTATTTT
>TRBJ2-7|TRBV10-2|NA|NA
CASQGHTDSYEQYF
TGCGCCAGCCAGGGACATACCGACTCCTACGAGCAGTACTTC
>TRBJ2-1|TRBV27|NA|once
CASASGGGGSYNEQFF
TGTGCCAGCGCCTCGGGGGGAGGGGGCTCCTACAATGAGCAGTTCTTC
>TRBJ1-5|TRBV7-9|TRBD1|NA
CASSLGDRGLNQPQHF
TGTGCCAGCAGCTTAGGGGACAGGGGACTTAATCAGCCCCAGCATTTT
>TRBJ2-1|TRBV5-1|NA|NA
CASSLVIGVEEQFF
TGCGCCAGCAGCTTGGTTATAGGGGTCGAGGAGCAGTTCTTC
>TRBJ2-5|TRBV5-4|TRBD2|NA
CASSSTVGLAVQETQYF
TGTGCCAGCAGCTCCACGGTGGGGCTAGCGGTCCAAGAGACCCAGTACTTC
>TRBJ2-7|TRBV19|TRBD1|NA
CASSIRQGESYEQYF
TGTGCCAGTAGTATACGACAGGGGGAGTCTTACGAGCAGTACTTC
>TRBJ1-2|TRBV12-5|TRBD1|NA
CASALTGNYGYTF
TGTGCTAGTGCCCTGACAGGGAACTATGGCTACACCTTC
>TRBJ2-5|TRBV4-3|TRBD1|NA
CASSHTLETGRLGETQYF
TGCGCCAGCAGCCATACGCTCGAGACAGGGAGATTAGGAGAGACCCAGTACTTC
>TRBJ1-6|TRBV5-1|NA|NA
CASSLGDTQALHF
TGCGCCAGCAGCTTGGGGGACACTCAAGCCCTCCACTTT
>TRBJ1-1|TRBV7-9|NA|NA
CASSLGVGGYTEAFF
TGTGCCAGCAGCTTGGGGGTTGGGGGCTACACTGAAGCTTTCTTT
>TRBJ2-5|TRBV29-1|TRBD1|NA
CSVEGQGYQETQYF
TGCAGCGTTGAAGGACAGGGGTACCAAGAGACCCAGTACTTC
>TRBJ2-1|TRBV27|TRBD2|NA
CASSTGLLFLSEQFF
TGTGCCAGCAGTACGGGACTACTTTTCTTAAGTGAGCAGTTCTTC
>TRBJ2-7|TRBV6-5|NA|NA
CASRALRGSYEQYF
TGTGCCAGCAGGGCTTTGAGGGGGTCCTACGAGCAGTACTTC
>TRBJ2-3|TRBV7-2|TRBD2|NA
CASSYGAGASTDTQYF
TGTGCCAGCAGCTACGGAGCGGGGGCCAGCACAGATACGCAGTATTTT
>TRBJ2-1|TRBV7-2|NA|NA
CASSSQGNEQFF
TGTGCCAGCAGCTCTCAGGGGAATGAGCAGTTCTTC
>TRBJ1-5|TRBV2|TRBD1|NA
CASSVGTGPSNQPQHF
TGTGCCAGCAGCGTTGGGACAGGACCTAGCAATCAGCCCCAGCATTTT
>TRBJ2-1|TRBV7-2|TRBD1|NA
CASSTQGGSYNEQFF
TGTGCCAGCAGCACACAGGGGGGCTCCTACAATGAGCAGTTCTTC
>TRBJ2-7|TRBV4-3|NA|NA
CASSQDLGEVYEQYF
TGCGCCAGCAGCCAAGATTTAGGGGAGGTATACGAGCAGTACTTC
>TRBJ2-1|TRBV29-1|TRBD2|NA
CSVEIAGGLYNEQFF
TGCAGCGTTGAAATAGCGGGGGGGCTCTACAATGAGCAGTTCTTC
>TRBJ2-7|TRBV5-4|NA|NA
CASSLGAPGNEQYF
TGTGCCAGCAGCTTGGGGGCGCCGGGGAACGAGCAGTACTTC